The entry below describes one T cell receptor (beta chain). Its target is not known. The entry originates in a study of cytomegalovirus exposure and HLA in healthy donors. Study-wide results and limits: Listed as cytomegalovirus-associated were 170 or so TCR beta chains.

Clones were read by immunoSEQ multiplex PCR, and TCRdb kept only the in-frame ones, dropping some. The sample holds around 130,000 clones, about 90% seen once. CDR1 and CDR2 (germline): SGHNT, YYREEE (reference sequence). V shed 3 bases and J 4 bases; nucleotides not matched to a gene: 4. CDR3 size: 15 residues. Material for sequencing was PBMCs. The rearrangement links TRBV5-4 to TRBJ2-2; 9 bases map to TRBD1. This clonotype was sampled from a man younger than 45 in good health and CMV-seronegative. The CDR3 reads CASSYGTGFTGELFF. The CDR3 DNA reads TGTGCCAGCAGCTACGGGACAGGGTTCACCGGGGAGCTGTTTTTT.